This T cell receptor (beta chain) was recovered during a study of beta chain features in type 1 diabetes. At the level of the study: Summed over all samples, the examined sorted cells came to 95 million to 130 million. Points from the study as a whole: Shorter TCRB CDR3s, moderately but significantly so, were found in Type 1 diabetes patients in all four CD4+ subsets. The similarity of naive, central memory and Treg TCRB repertoires appeared greater among patients than among healthy donors. PCR might preferentially amplify shorter templates, equally in patients and controls. The cDNA sequencing approach could over-represent high-TCR-expressing cells.

The CDR3 is 14 residues long. Germline loops: CDR1 SGHVS, CDR2 FQNEAQ. V was pared by 5 bases and J by 5 bases, with 13 bases between. The investigators reverse transcribed all of the isolated RNA, so they sequenced expressed TCRB transcripts. The repertoire was sequenced with immunoSEQ multiplex PCR; TCRdb's copy has only in-frame clones and lacks some. The sample carries under 300,000 clones, around 9.9% recorded once. This clone turned up a few times. The antigen remains unidentified. What was sequenced was naive CD4+ T cells from blood. The V call is TRBV7-8, the J call TRBJ2-1; tentative D call: TRBD2 (5 bases). The TCR comes from a man aged 25 to 40 with type 1 diabetes. CDR3 DNA: TGTGCCAGCAGCAGGAGACTACCCGACAATGAGCAGTTCTTC. Translating it yields CASSRRLPDNEQFF.